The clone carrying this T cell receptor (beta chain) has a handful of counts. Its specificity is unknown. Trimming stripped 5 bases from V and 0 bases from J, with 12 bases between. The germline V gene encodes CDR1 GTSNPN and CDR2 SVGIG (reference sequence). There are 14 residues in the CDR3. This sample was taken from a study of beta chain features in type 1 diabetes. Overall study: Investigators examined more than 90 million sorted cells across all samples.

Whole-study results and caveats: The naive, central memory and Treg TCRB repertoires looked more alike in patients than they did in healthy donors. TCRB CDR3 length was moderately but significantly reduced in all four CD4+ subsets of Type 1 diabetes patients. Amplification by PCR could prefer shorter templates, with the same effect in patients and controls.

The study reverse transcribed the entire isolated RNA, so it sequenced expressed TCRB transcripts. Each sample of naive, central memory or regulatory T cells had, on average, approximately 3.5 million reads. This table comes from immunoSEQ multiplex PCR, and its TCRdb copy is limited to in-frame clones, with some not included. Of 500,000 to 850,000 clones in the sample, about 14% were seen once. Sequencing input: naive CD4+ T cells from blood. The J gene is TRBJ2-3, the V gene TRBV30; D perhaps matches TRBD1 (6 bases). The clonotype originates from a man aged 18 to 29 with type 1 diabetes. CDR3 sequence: CAWGTTSSTDTQYF. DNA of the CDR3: TGTGCCTGGGGGACAACTTCAAGCACAGATACGCAGTATTTT.